The present T cell receptor beta chain was sequenced within a study of shared clonotypes between healthy human individuals. Study in general: CD4 naive and CD4 memory each took three plates per donor, while CD8 naive took two and CD8 memory one.

As to this clone: No antigen is known for it.

General study findings and limits: Clonotype sharing among donors likely depends on sequencing depth.

Sequenced by immunoSEQ multiplex PCR; TCRdb stores in-frame clones only, minus some. The sample yields about 110,000 clones, under 70% seen once. Adult Caucasians living in Nashville, Tennessee made up all of the donors. The CDR3 consists of 16 residues. Germline V gives CDR1 SGHVS, CDR2 FNYEAQ. V lost 5 bases and J lost 2, with 18 bases in between. Sequencing used memory CD8+ T cells sorted from blood. Subset reported: CD45RO+ cells pooled with CCR7-negative TemRA cells. The rearrangement links TRBV7-6 to TRBJ2-5, with a weak D call TRBD1 (6 bases). The receptor's source is a woman younger than 45 in good health. The CDR3 loop reads CASSTRAQGDQETQYF. In DNA form, the CDR3 reads TGTGCCAGCAGCACGCGGGCACAGGGCGATCAAGAGACCCAGTACTTC.